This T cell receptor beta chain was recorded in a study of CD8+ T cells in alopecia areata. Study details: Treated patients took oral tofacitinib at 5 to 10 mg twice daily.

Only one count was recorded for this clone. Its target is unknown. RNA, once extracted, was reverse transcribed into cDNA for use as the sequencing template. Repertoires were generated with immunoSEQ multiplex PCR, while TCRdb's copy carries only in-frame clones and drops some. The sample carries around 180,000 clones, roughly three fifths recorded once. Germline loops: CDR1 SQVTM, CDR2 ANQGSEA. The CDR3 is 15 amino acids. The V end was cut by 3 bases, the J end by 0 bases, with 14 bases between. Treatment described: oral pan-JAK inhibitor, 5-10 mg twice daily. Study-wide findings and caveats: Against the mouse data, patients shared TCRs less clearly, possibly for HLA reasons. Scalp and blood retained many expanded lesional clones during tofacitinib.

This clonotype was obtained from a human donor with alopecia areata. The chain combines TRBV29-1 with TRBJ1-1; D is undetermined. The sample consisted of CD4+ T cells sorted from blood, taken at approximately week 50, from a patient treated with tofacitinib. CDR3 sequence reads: CSVESRLQMNTEAFF. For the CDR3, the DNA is TGCAGCGTTGAGTCCAGGTTACAGATGAACACTGAAGCTTTCTTT.